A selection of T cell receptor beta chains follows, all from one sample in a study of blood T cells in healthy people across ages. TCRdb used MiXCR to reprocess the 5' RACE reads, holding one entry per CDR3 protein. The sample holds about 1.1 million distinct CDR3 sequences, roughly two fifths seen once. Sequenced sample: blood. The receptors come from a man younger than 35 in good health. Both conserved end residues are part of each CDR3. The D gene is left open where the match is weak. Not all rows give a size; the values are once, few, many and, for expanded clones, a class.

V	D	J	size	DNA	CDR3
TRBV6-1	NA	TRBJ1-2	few	TGTGCCAGTGAATGGGAGGGGTATGGCTACACCTTC	CASEWEGYGYTF
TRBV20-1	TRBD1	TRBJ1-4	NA	TGTAGTGCTAGGGCGGACAGGAGGGGGGAAAAACTGTTTTTT	CSARADRRGEKLFF
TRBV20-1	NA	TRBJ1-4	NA	TGCAGTGCCACGGGTGGGGGAACTAATGAAAAACTGTTTTTT	CSATGGGTNEKLFF
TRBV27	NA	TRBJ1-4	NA	TGTGCCAGCAGTCCCGGAGGTCAAACTAATGAAAAACTGTTTTTT	CASSPGGQTNEKLFF
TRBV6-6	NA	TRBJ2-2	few	TGTGCCAGCAGTTACGAAGGGACACCAACCGGGGAGCTGTTTTTT	CASSYEGTPTGELFF
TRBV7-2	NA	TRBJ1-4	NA	TGTGCCAGCAGCTTAGACGCTATAGGTCCACTGTTTTTT	CASSLDAIGPLFF
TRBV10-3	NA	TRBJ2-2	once	TGTGCCGCCCGCCCGGTAACCGGGGAGCTGTTTTTT	CAARPVTGELFF
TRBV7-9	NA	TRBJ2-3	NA	TGTGCCAGCAGCCCCCCGGTCTCTCGCACAGATACGCAGTATTTT	CASSPPVSRTDTQYF
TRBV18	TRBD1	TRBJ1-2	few	TGTGCCAGTAACAGGGGAGACTATGGCTACACCTTC	CASNRGDYGYTF
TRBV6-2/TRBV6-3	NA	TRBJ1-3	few	TGTGCCAGCAGTTACCTGACAGTCTCTGGAAACACCATATATTTT	CASSYLTVSGNTIYF
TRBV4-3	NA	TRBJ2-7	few	TGCGCCAGCAGCGCCGGGCTGCAGACCTACGAGCAGTACTTC	CASSAGLQTYEQYF
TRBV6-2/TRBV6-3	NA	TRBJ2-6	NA	TGTGCCAGCAGCCCTACAGGGACCGGGGCCAGCGTCCTGACTTTC	CASSPTGTGASVLTF
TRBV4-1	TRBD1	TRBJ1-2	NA	TGCGCCAGCAGCCAAGCACAGGGGATGGAGGGCTACACCTTC	CASSQAQGMEGYTF
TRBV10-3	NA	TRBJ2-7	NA	TGTGCCATCAGTGGTACTGCCAGCTCCTACGAGCAGTACTTC	CAISGTASSYEQYF
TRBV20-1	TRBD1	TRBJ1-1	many	TGCAGTGCAGCTTCGGGACAGGGGCACACTGAAGCTTTCTTT	CSAASGQGHTEAFF
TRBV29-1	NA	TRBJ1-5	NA	TGCAGCGTTGAATGGGCTACAAATCAGCCCCAGCATTTT	CSVEWATNQPQHF
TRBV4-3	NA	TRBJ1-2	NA	TGCGCCAGCAGCCAAGAACTTCGGAACAGGGACTATGGCTACACCTTC	CASSQELRNRDYGYTF
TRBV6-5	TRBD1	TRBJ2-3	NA	TGTGCCAGCAGAAAACAGGGGGATACGCAGTATTTT	CASRKQGDTQYF
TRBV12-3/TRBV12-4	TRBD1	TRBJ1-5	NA	TGTGCCAGCAGGACAGGACAGGGTGGGGATCAGCCCCAGCATTTT	CASRTGQGGDQPQHF
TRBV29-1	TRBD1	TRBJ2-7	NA	TGCAGCGCCGCAAGGGACAGGGAGTACTTC	CSAARDREYF
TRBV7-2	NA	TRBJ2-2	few	TGTGCCAGCAGCTTAGTGGGGGACGGGACCGGGGAGCTGTTTTTT	CASSLVGDGTGELFF
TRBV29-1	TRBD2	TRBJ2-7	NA	TGCAGCGTTGGGTTCCGACTAGCGGGGGACTACAATGAGCAGTACTTC	CSVGFRLAGDYNEQYF
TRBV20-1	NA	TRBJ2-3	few	TGCAGTGCTAGTCCCCCGCCGGGACTTACTTTGGGGCAGTATTTT	CSASPPPGLTLGQYF
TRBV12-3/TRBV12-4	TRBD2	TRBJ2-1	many	TGTGCCAGCACCTTACTAGCGTACAATGAGCAGTTCTTC	CASTLLAYNEQFF
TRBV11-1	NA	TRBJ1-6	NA	TGTGCCAGCAGCTTAGGTGGGGTACGTTCAGCCCTCCACTTT	CASSLGGVRSALHF
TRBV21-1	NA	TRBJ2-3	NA	TGTGCCAGCAGCAAAGAAGGAGCGGGGGGCGCAGATACGCAGTATTTT	CASSKEGAGGADTQYF
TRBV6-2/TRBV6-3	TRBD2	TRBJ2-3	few	TGTGCCAGCAGACTCCGGACTAGCGGGGCTAGCACAGATACGCAGTATTTT	CASRLRTSGASTDTQYF
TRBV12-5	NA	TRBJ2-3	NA	TGTGCTAGTGGAAAAGAAGGTTCTAGCACAGATACGCAGTATTTT	CASGKEGSSTDTQYF
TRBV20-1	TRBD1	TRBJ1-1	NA	TGCAGTGCTCAAATTCCGGGACAGGGGTGGACTGAAGCTTTCTTT	CSAQIPGQGWTEAFF
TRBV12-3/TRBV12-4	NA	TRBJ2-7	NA	NA	CASSLRDRGEAFFGQGTNEQYF
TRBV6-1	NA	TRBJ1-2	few	TGTGCCAGCAGTCCCGGGTCCCGGCCTGGCTACACCTTC	CASSPGSRPGYTF
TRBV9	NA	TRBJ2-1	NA	TGTGCCGGCACCTCAGGGGCGCTAATGTACAATGAGCAGTTCTTC	CAGTSGALMYNEQFF
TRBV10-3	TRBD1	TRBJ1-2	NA	TGTGCCATCAGTGAGAGCAGGGGACAGGGGAACAACTATGGCTACACCTTC	CAISESRGQGNNYGYTF
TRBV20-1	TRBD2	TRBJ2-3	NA	TGCAGTGCTAGCCCCACCCCTCTAGCGGGGGGCGCAGATACGCAGTATTTT	CSASPTPLAGGADTQYF
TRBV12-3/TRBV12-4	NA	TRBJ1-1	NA	TGTGCCAGCGGTCCTTCGCAGAACACTGAAGCTTTCTTT	CASGPSQNTEAFF
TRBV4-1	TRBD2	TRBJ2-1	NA	TGCGCCAGCAGCCGACCGGGACTAGGAGCAATGAGCAGTTCTATCCAGACTAGGAGCAATGAGCAGTTCTTC	CASSRPGLGAMSSSIQTRSNEQFF
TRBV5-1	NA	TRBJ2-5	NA	TGCGCCAGCAGCTTGGGACTAGTAGGACAAGAGACCCAGTACTTC	CASSLGLVGQETQYF
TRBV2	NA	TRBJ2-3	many	TGTGCCAGCAGTGAAACAGGGAAAGGCACAGATACGCAGTATTTT	CASSETGKGTDTQYF
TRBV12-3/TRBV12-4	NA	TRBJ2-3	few	TGTGCCAGCACTCGACTAGTCTCAGATACGCAGTATTTT	CASTRLVSDTQYF
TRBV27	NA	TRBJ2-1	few	TGTGCCAGCACTAGACTAGGGGGCTACAATGAGCAGTTCTTC	CASTRLGGYNEQFF
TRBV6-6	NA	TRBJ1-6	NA	TGTGCCAGCAGTTACTCGGGGGACCATAATTCACCCCTCCACTTT	CASSYSGDHNSPLHF
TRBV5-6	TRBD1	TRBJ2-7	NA	TGTGCCAGCGGCCGGGACAGGGCTATCCTTAGTTCCTACAATGAGCAGTACTTC	CASGRDRAILSSYNEQYF
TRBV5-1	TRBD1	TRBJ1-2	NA	TGCGCCAGCAGCTTTGGACAGGGAACCTATAGCTACACCTTC	CASSFGQGTYSYTF
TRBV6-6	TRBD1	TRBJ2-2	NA	TGTGCCAGCAGTTACTCCCTACAGGGGGCGAGCACCGGGGAGCTGTTTTTT	CASSYSLQGASTGELFF
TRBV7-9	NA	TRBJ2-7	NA	TGTGCCAGCAGTCAGCCGGGGGTCTACGAGCAGTACTTC	CASSQPGVYEQYF
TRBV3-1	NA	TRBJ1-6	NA	TGTGCCAGCAGCCAAACAGATAATTCACCCCTCCACTTT	CASSQTDNSPLHF
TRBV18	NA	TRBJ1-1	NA	TGTGCCAGCTCAGCCCTACGGTCAGAGGGGAACACTGAAGCTTTCTTT	CASSALRSEGNTEAFF
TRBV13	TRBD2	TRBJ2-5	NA	TGTGCCAGCAGCGAAAGGGCTAGCGGCTCCCAAGAGACCCAGTACTTC	CASSERASGSQETQYF